The 4 T cell receptor beta chains below come from one sample, sequenced in a study of T cell changes during pregnancy in multiple sclerosis (dated by TCRdb to between 2019 and 2020). The library was made by the immunoSEQ multiplex PCR assay. Not all clones reach the TCRdb copy of this immuneACCESS table, which keeps in-frame sequences only. Checked studies attribute under half of the gap to unresolved V genes and leave the rest unexplained. For this sample the table gives 35,000 to 40,000 clones, of which roughly 88% were detected only once. Together, the top ten hold more than 0.95% of the sample. The sequences come from CD4+ T cells from peripheral blood mononuclear cells, collected before pregnancy. Every receptor here comes from a female donor with multiple sclerosis, enrolled in a pregnancy study.

This sequence joins TRBV27 and TRBJ2-1; 10 nucleotides align to TRBD2. Germline CDR1 MNHEY, CDR2 SMNVEV (reference sequence). Losses at the gene ends were 8 bases for V and 7 bases for J; bases not matched to a gene: 11. This CDR3 spans 15 amino acids. The CDR3 DNA follows: TGTGCCAGCGGGGCTAGCGGGAGTTTGTGGAATGAGCAGTTCTTC. Its protein product is CASGASGSLWNEQFF.

This sequence joins TRBV5-4 and TRBJ2-7, with D uncertain. This CDR3 is 13 amino acids long. Trimming left V 1 base short and J 5 bases short, with 10 bases between. Germline CDR1 and CDR2: SGHNT and YYREEE (reference sequence). This chain's CDR3 is CASSLISLHEQYF. CDR3 bases: TGTGCCAGCAGCTTGATTAGTCTACACGAGCAGTACTTC.

The chain has TRBV9 and TRBJ2-3; the match to TRBD2 covers 9 bases. The V segment lost 3 bases and the J segment 3 bases; nucleotides outside the gene matches: 8. Germline V gene sequence: CDR1 SGDLS, CDR2 YYNGEE. The CDR3 loop spans 16 amino acids. CDR3 protein: CASSDPLAGKTDTQYF. CDR3 nucleotide sequence: TGTGCCAGCAGCGACCCCCTAGCGGGAAAGACAGATACGCAGTATTTT. Full variable domain (rest looked up from reference TRBV9 and TRBJ2-3): DSGVTQTPKHLITATGQRVTLRCSPRSGDLSVYWYQQSLDQGLQFLIQYYNGEERAKGNILERFSAQQFPDLHSELNLSSLELGDSALYFCASSDPLAGKTDTQYFGPGTRLTVL.

V is TRBV30 and J is TRBJ2-1; the match to TRBD2 covers 13 bases. The V and J ends lost 0 bases and 8 bases, in that order; junction bases with no gene match: 10. Germline loops: CDR1 GTSNPN, CDR2 SVGIG (reference sequence). CDR3 length: 17 residues. CDR3 sequence reads: CAWSVSFGTSGKDEQFF. CDR3 sequence (DNA): TGTGCCTGGAGTGTTAGTTTCGGGACTAGCGGGAAGGATGAGCAGTTCTTC.